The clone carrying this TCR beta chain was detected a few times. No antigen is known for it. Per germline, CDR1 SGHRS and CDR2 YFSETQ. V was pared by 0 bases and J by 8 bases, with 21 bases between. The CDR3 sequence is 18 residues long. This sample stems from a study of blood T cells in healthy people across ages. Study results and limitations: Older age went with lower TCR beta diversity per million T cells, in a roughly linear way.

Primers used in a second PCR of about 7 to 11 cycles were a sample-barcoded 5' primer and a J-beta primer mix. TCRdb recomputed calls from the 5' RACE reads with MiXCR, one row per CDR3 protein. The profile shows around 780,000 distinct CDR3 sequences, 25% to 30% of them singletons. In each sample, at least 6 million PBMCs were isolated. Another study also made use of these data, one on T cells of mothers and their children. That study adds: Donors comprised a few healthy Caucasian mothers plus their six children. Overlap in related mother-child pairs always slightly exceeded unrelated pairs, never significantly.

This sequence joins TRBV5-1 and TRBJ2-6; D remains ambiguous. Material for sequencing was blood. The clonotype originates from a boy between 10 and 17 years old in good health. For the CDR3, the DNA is TGCGCCAGCAGCTTGGTTGACGGCCCATCTCTGGGGACCAACGTCCTGACTTTC. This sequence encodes CASSLVDGPSLGTNVLTF.